A single count supports the clone carrying this T cell receptor (beta chain). This CDR3 is built from 15 residues. After removal of 7 bases from V and 0 bases from J, the junction contained 8 bases not matched to a gene. The germline V gene encodes CDR1 SQVTM and CDR2 ANQGSEA. These data originate in a study of control samples from healthy donors and cancer patients. TCRdb's table, derived via immunoSEQ multiplex PCR, lists solely in-frame clones and lacks some. Of roughly 80,000 clones in the sample, approximately 89% are singletons; the top ten hold 5.5%. The V and J genes are TRBV29-1 and TRBJ2-2, with 7 nucleotides matching TRBD1. Sequenced material: blood. The receptor comes from a man aged 50 or older in good health. The CDR3 reads CSAIQGPTNTGELFF. CDR3 in DNA: TGCAGCGCCATACAGGGGCCAACGAACACCGGGGAGCTGTTTTTT.